Listed below are T cell receptor beta chains from one sample, sequenced in a study of blood T cell repertoires in COVID-19. TCRdb keeps only in-frame clones here, not all; method: immunoSEQ multiplex PCR. Counted here are around 620,000 clones, around 89% occurring once; the ten biggest clones make up about 0.26%. Material: peripheral blood. The receptors come from a young woman with acute or convalescent COVID-19. Each CDR3 is given with its conserved first and last residue. Size is stated for part of the rows, as once, few or many counts, or as a class when the clone is expanded.

NA,TRBV12-5,CASGLPQGAGGNTIYF
NA,TRBV6-2/TRBV6-3,CASSVRDSYNEQFF
NA,TRBV30,CAWSNRDRVSTEAFF
NA,TRBV5-1,CASRRSTKYGYTF
NA,TRBV6-5,CASSPPGQFDGYTF
NA,TRBV3-1/TRBV3-2,CASSKQGGQETQYF
NA,TRBV30,CAWSDSGEDTGELFF
NA,TRBV2,CASSPVPNYEQYF
NA,TRBV29-1,CSVRGQGGPYNEQFF
NA,TRBV5-4,CASSSEGSRGYTF
NA,TRBV5-1,CASSLFDRGTGNTIYF
NA,TRBV2,CASSGQGTDTQYF
NA,TRBV7-9,CASSPPQGKSGSGANVLTF
NA,TRBV7-2,CASTWDRNTGELFF
once,TRBV14,CASSQLAASTDTQYF
NA,TRBV21-1,CATPGLSYEQYF
NA,TRBV7-8,CASSGSAGYTF
NA,TRBV30,CAWVNAGGLGYEQFF
NA,TRBV7-9,CASSPPRSTAYGYTF
once,TRBV15,CATSRDRVTANYGYTF
NA,TRBV4-3,CASSQRQSYEQYF
NA,TRBV11-3,CASSPGGPSGANVLTF